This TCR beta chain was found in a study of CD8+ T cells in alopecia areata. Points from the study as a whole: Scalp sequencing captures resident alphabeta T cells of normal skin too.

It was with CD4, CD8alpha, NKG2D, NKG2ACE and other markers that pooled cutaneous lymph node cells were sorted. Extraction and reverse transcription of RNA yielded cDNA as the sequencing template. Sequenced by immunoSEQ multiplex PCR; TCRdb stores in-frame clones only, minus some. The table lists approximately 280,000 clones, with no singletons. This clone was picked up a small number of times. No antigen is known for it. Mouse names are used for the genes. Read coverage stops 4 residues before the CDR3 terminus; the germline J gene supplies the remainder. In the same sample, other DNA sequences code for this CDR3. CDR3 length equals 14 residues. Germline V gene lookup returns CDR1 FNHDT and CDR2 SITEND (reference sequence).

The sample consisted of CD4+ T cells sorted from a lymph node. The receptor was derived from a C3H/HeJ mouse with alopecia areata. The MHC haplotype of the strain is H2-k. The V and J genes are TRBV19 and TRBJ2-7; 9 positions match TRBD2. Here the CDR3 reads CASSITGGPYEQYF. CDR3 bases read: TGTGCCAGCAGTATAACTGGGGGGCCATAT.